A selection of T cell receptor beta chains follows, all from one sample in a study of T cells in Graves' hyperthyroidism and ophthalmopathy. TCRdb re-called the multiplex PCR reads with MiXCR, one entry per CDR3 protein. The sample yields some 500,000 distinct CDR3 sequences, about 15% seen once. The specimen sequenced was blood. The receptors come from a woman in her twenties or thirties with Graves' ophthalmopathy. The CDR3 runs from the conserved cysteine through the conserved F or W. Fields, in order: J gene, V gene, clone size, D gene, CDR3 DNA, CDR3 protein. D genes are given only for firm matches. Size tells how often a clone was seen (once, few, many) or the class of an expanded clone, and some rows leave it out.

J gene: TRBJ2-4
V gene: TRBV4-3
clone size: NA
D gene: TRBD2
CDR3 DNA: TGCGCCAGCAGCCAGACCGGACTAGCGGATATAAAAAACATTCAGTACTTC
CDR3 protein: CASSQTGLADIKNIQYF

J gene: TRBJ2-7
V gene: TRBV2
clone size: many
D gene: TRBD2
CDR3 DNA: TGTGCCAGCAGTGGGGGACTAGCGTCATACGAGCAGTACTTC
CDR3 protein: CASSGGLASYEQYF

J gene: TRBJ2-2
V gene: TRBV4-3
clone size: few
D gene: TRBD2
CDR3 DNA: TGCGCCAGCAGCCAAAGGGGCCGCGGGGGCACCGGGGAGCTGTTTTTT
CDR3 protein: CASSQRGRGGTGELFF

J gene: TRBJ2-3
V gene: TRBV11-2
clone size: NA
D gene: TRBD2
CDR3 DNA: TGTGCCAGCAGCGCCGGACTAGCGGGAGGCGCAGATACGCAGTATTTT
CDR3 protein: CASSAGLAGGADTQYF

J gene: TRBJ1-1
V gene: TRBV6-1
clone size: many
D gene: NA
CDR3 DNA: TGTGCCAGCAGTTCCACGGGGGCGACCACTGAAGCTTTCTTT
CDR3 protein: CASSSTGATTEAFF

J gene: TRBJ2-1
V gene: TRBV27
clone size: few
D gene: NA
CDR3 DNA: TGTGCCAGCAGTTTAGTGGGGGATTACGAGCAGTTCTTC
CDR3 protein: CASSLVGDYEQFF

J gene: TRBJ1-2
V gene: TRBV18
clone size: few
D gene: NA
CDR3 DNA: TGTGCCAGCTCACCACCGGACCGTACTAAGACCTTC
CDR3 protein: CASSPPDRTKTF

J gene: TRBJ2-5
V gene: TRBV4-3
clone size: many
D gene: TRBD2
CDR3 DNA: TGCGCCAGCAGCTCTCGACTAGCGGGTCAAGAGACCCAGTACTTC
CDR3 protein: CASSSRLAGQETQYF

J gene: TRBJ1-1
V gene: TRBV20-1
clone size: many
D gene: NA
CDR3 DNA: TGCAGTGGGCCCTCCCAGAACACTGAAGCTTTCTTT
CDR3 protein: CSGPSQNTEAFF

J gene: TRBJ2-7
V gene: TRBV29-1
clone size: few
D gene: NA
CDR3 DNA: TGCAGCGTTGGGGGACAGGTCACTAGCGGCATCTACGAGCAGTACTTC
CDR3 protein: CSVGGQVTSGIYEQYF

J gene: TRBJ2-2
V gene: TRBV10-2
clone size: few
D gene: NA
CDR3 DNA: TGCGCCAGCAAAATAATGGGACCCAAAGGGACCGGGGAGCTGTTTTTT
CDR3 protein: CASKIMGPKGTGELFF

J gene: TRBJ2-2
V gene: TRBV5-1
clone size: NA
D gene: NA
CDR3 DNA: TGTGCCAGCAGCTCGATAGATGCCGGGGAGCTGTTTTTT
CDR3 protein: CASSSIDAGELFF

J gene: TRBJ1-5
V gene: TRBV12-3/TRBV12-4
clone size: few
D gene: TRBD1
CDR3 DNA: TGTGCCAGCAGGGGGAAAACAGGGGACCAGCCCCAGCATTTT
CDR3 protein: CASRGKTGDQPQHF

J gene: TRBJ2-7
V gene: TRBV4-3
clone size: NA
D gene: TRBD2
CDR3 DNA: TGCGCCAGCAGCCAAGCGGGGGGGTCGACCTACGAGCAGTACTTC
CDR3 protein: CASSQAGGSTYEQYF

J gene: TRBJ1-2
V gene: TRBV15
clone size: few
D gene: NA
CDR3 DNA: TGTGCCACCAGCAGAGAAGGGACAATTTTTGGCTACACCTTC
CDR3 protein: CATSREGTIFGYTF

J gene: TRBJ1-2
V gene: TRBV28
clone size: many
D gene: NA
CDR3 DNA: TGTGCCAGCAGTTTATCGGTGGAAGGAACTAACTATGGCTACACCTTC
CDR3 protein: CASSLSVEGTNYGYTF

J gene: TRBJ1-5
V gene: TRBV5-1
clone size: many
D gene: NA
CDR3 DNA: TGCGCCAGCAGCCTGGCTCCCGGGGGCAATCAGCCCCAGCATTTT
CDR3 protein: CASSLAPGGNQPQHF

J gene: TRBJ1-5
V gene: TRBV11-2
clone size: many
D gene: TRBD1
CDR3 DNA: TGTGCCAGCAGCTTGGGTGGACAGGCAAGGAGTCAGCCCCAGCATTTT
CDR3 protein: CASSLGGQARSQPQHF

J gene: TRBJ1-5
V gene: TRBV5-1
clone size: many
D gene: TRBD1
CDR3 DNA: TGCGCCAGCAGATCTGGACAGGGGGATTATAGCAATCAGCCCCAGCATTTT
CDR3 protein: CASRSGQGDYSNQPQHF

J gene: TRBJ2-1
V gene: TRBV2
clone size: many
D gene: TRBD2
CDR3 DNA: TGTGCCAGCGAACCGGGACTAGCGGGAGGTGGCAATGAGCAGTTCTTC
CDR3 protein: CASEPGLAGGGNEQFF

J gene: TRBJ2-5
V gene: TRBV7-6
clone size: few
D gene: NA
CDR3 DNA: TGTGCCAGCAGCTTAGATGGGGCTTCGCGGACCCAGTACTTC
CDR3 protein: CASSLDGASRTQYF

J gene: TRBJ2-5
V gene: TRBV12-3/TRBV12-4
clone size: many
D gene: NA
CDR3 DNA: TGTGCCAGCAGTTTACTAAGACAGGCGGAGACCCAGTACTTC
CDR3 protein: CASSLLRQAETQYF

J gene: TRBJ2-7
V gene: TRBV28
clone size: few
D gene: NA
CDR3 DNA: TGTGCCAGCAGTTTCGGCGGGACGGAGTTTTACGAGCAGTACTTC
CDR3 protein: CASSFGGTEFYEQYF

J gene: TRBJ2-1
V gene: TRBV2
clone size: many
D gene: NA
CDR3 DNA: TGTGCCAGTCAACCTACGAGCTCCTACAATGAGCAGTTCTTC
CDR3 protein: CASQPTSSYNEQFF

J gene: TRBJ2-5
V gene: TRBV6-1
clone size: NA
D gene: TRBD1
CDR3 DNA: TGTGCCAGCAGTGAAAACAGGGGACGCGAGACCCAGTACTTC
CDR3 protein: CASSENRGRETQYF

J gene: TRBJ2-1
V gene: TRBV6-1
clone size: many
D gene: TRBD2
CDR3 DNA: TGTGCCAGCAGTCCGACTAGCGGGAGTAGGAATGAGCAGTTCTTC
CDR3 protein: CASSPTSGSRNEQFF

J gene: TRBJ2-7
V gene: TRBV27
clone size: many
D gene: TRBD2
CDR3 DNA: TGTGCCAGCAGTTTATTGGGGACTAGCGGGTCCGAGCAGTACTTC
CDR3 protein: CASSLLGTSGSEQYF

J gene: TRBJ2-1
V gene: TRBV6-1
clone size: few
D gene: TRBD1
CDR3 DNA: TGTGCCAGCAGCTCTACAGGGGGCAATGAGCAGTTCTTC
CDR3 protein: CASSSTGGNEQFF

J gene: TRBJ2-2
V gene: TRBV11-3
clone size: many
D gene: NA
CDR3 DNA: TGTGCCAGCAGCTTAGAAGGGGCCGGGGAGCTGTTTTTT
CDR3 protein: CASSLEGAGELFF